This TCR beta chain was obtained from a study of blood T cells in healthy people across ages (dated by TCRdb to the mid-2010s). With regard to the full study: In model experiments, roughly one uniquely barcoded TCR beta cDNA molecule per two T cells was captured by template switching. To track age-related changes in TCR beta repertoire diversity, the study relied on deep sequencing normalized with unique cDNA molecular identifiers. The donors were divided into four age groups: young (average roughly 15 years), middle-aged (around 37), aged (under 70) and long-lived (82). To avoid experimental bias, donors of different ages were spread randomly across the sequencing lanes. Using the same blood draw, the study looked at two additional independent replicas of 1 million unique cDNA reads for two donors, one aged 18 to 30 and the other aged 80 or older. Here is what the overall study found, with its caveats: Since profiling was done on bulk unsorted PBMCs, naive and antigen-experienced compartments could not be conclusively compared. The percentage of naive T cells measured by flow cytometry correlated strongly with observed TCR beta diversity. Observed TCR beta diversity per million T cells fell roughly linearly with age, and a significant reduction was already apparent by age about 36. Total diversity estimates from one million sequenced T cells were considered lower bounds and underestimates. Because donor CMV infection status was unknown, age-related changes in expanded clonotypes were potentially confounded. Compared with the aged group, the long-lived group had more naive CD4+ T cells, fewer expanded clones and increased TCR diversity, suggesting age selection.

Library preparation used 5' RACE. Sequenced using an Illumina HiSeq 2500. A second about 7 to 11 cycle PCR used a sample-barcoded 5' primer and a J-beta primer mix. A template-switch 5' adaptor carrying 12 random nucleotides introduced a unique molecular identifier onto each TCR beta cDNA molecule. Each sample yielded at least 2.5 million CDR3-containing paired-end reads. All of the RNA was converted into first-strand cDNA using the Mint cDNA synthesis kit, with a TRBC-specific oligonucleotide serving as the primer. After uracil-DNA glycosylase treatment, a first 18-cycle PCR used universal primers M1SS and BC2_uni_R on all cDNA. Per the original workflow: Each sample was normalized by randomly selecting 1 million high-quality reads, each carrying a distinct molecular identifier. Reads with shared molecular identifiers were discarded instead of being binned into consensus sequences. MiTCR, run with a Q25 quality threshold and the strictest error-elimination algorithm, handled CDR3 identification, clonotype clustering and error correction. A nonparametric unseen species model using Euler transformation provided a lower-bound estimate of total TCR beta diversity. TCRdb passed the public sequencing reads through fastp at Q25 and MiXCR, retaining productive beta sequences. CDR3 protein duplicates are merged, each entry listing the most common genes and DNA. For this entry, the V and J calls and clone size follow TCRdb and not the study's own pipeline. This sample lists about 290,000 distinct CDR3 sequences; 25% to 30% were detected once. The ten largest clones take up approximately 28% of the sample.

To note about this clonotype: Which antigen it targets is not known. Within one base of it there is no much larger clone, and no base qualities were kept.

V is pared back by 1 base and J by 3 bases, with 6 bases lying between the germline termini. The germline V gene (reference sequence) sets CDR1 to MNHEY and CDR2 to SMNVEV. The CDR3 covers 13 residues, taking in both the cysteine and the phenylalanine. Just the 39-base CDR3 DNA is kept, in frame starting at base 1. The donors were a few dozen Caucasian individuals from Russia, aged roughly 6 to 100 years, who were systemically healthy. Around 10 milliliters of peripheral blood were collected from each donor into EDTA-treated Vacutainer tubes. Ficoll-Paque density-gradient centrifugation was used to isolate PBMCs, with at least 6 million obtained per sample. Trizol reagent was used to extract total RNA from PBMCs, with at least 6 micrograms per sample. The percentages of naive CD45RAhigh/CD27high T cells were determined by flow cytometry on a PBMC aliquot from every donor.

The rearrangement joined TRBV27 to TRBJ2-5; the D gene is possibly TRBD1, with 5 bases matching. This clonotype was obtained from a woman in her 70s in good health. Sequencing was done on a sample of blood. The CDR3 protein: CASSLWGEETQYF. The bases are TGTGCCAGCAGTTTATGGGGCGAAGAGACCCAGTACTTC.